The 6 T cell receptor beta chains in this list originate from one sample, sequenced in a study of blood T cell repertoires in COVID-19. TCRdb's copy holds only in-frame clones and misses some; the assay was immunoSEQ multiplex PCR. The data hold approximately 240,000 clones, with approximately 83% observed a single time. Sequenced: PBMCs or T cells enriched from blood (not recorded which). These receptors all come from a woman aged 40 to 49 with acute COVID-19.

The rearrangement uses TRBV7-3 and TRBJ1-1, with D uncertain. V was shortened by 3 bases and J by 2 bases, with 7 bases between the two germline ends. This CDR3 has 13 residues. Germline-derived CDR1 and CDR2 are SGHTA and FQGTGA. The CDR3 region has the DNA TGTGCCAGCAGCTTCAGTTCCAACACTGAAGCTTTCTTT. Protein product: CASSFSSNTEAFF.

This chain joins TRBV7-6 and TRBJ1-4; no clear D gene. V lost 5 bases and J 5 bases, leaving 15 bases between the germline ends. The V gene's germline CDR1 is SGHVS and CDR2 FNYEAQ. The CDR3 runs to 15 residues. DNA of the CDR3: TGTGCCAGCAGCCCCCGACCGGGAGGGAATGAAAAACTGTTTTTT. This sequence encodes CASSPRPGGNEKLFF.

The chain is built from TRBV9 and TRBJ1-2; no firm D call. V was shortened by 0 bases and J by 1 base, with 13 bases between the two germline ends. The CDR3 has 16 amino acids. Per germline, CDR1 SGDLS and CDR2 YYNGEE. CDR3 coding DNA: TGTGCCAGCAGCGTAGATGGAGGAAACTTTAACTATGGCTACACCTTC. The encoded protein is CASSVDGGNFNYGYTF.

This clone was found once. The chain employs TRBV4-1 and TRBJ1-2; 10 positions agree with TRBD1. Losses at the gene ends were 2 bases for V and 6 bases for J; bases not matched to a gene: 6. Per the germline V gene, CDR1 is MGHRA and CDR2 is YSYEKL. CDR3 size: 15 residues. In nucleotides, the CDR3 is TGCGCCAGCAGCCAACCCCAGACAGGGGGCGATGGCTACACCTTC. This translates into CASSQPQTGGDGYTF.

V and J are TRBV5-1 and TRBJ2-7; D is undetermined. Germline CDR1 reads SGHRS; CDR2 reads YFSETQ. The CDR3 contains 13 residues. Trimming stripped 3 bases from V and 2 bases from J, with 9 bases between. The CDR3 DNA sequence: TGCGCCAGCAGCTCCGGGTCCACCTACGAGCAGTACTTC. Amino acid sequence: CASSSGSTYEQYF.

The V gene is TRBV14, the J gene TRBJ1-3; D remains ambiguous. The ends were cut back, 1 base at V and 8 bases at J, with 9 bases in the middle. Germline CDR1 reads SGHDN; CDR2 reads FVKESK. The CDR3 has 13 amino acids. The chain's CDR3 is CASSQVAGDTIYF. CDR3 bases: TGTGCCAGCAGCCAAGTTGCCGGAGACACCATATATTTT. The entire variable domain, with the rest obtained from reference TRBV14 and TRBJ1-3, is as follows: EAGVTQFPSHSVIEKGQTVTLRCDPISGHDNLYWYRRVMGKEIKFLLHFVKESKQDESGMPNNRFLAERTGGTYSTLKVQPAELEDSGVYFCASSQVAGDTIYFGEGSWLTVV.